This T cell receptor beta chain stems from a study of control samples from healthy donors and cancer patients (dated by TCRdb to 2019 to 2021). About this clone: Its target antigen remains unknown. Base qualities are not provided; no much larger clone lies one nucleotide away.

Sequences KGHSH (CDR1) and LQKENI (CDR2) are obtained from the germline V gene. V and J lose 1 base and 6 bases, and a span of 13 bases separates them. The CDR3 goes from the cysteine to the phenylalanine over 15 residues. Only the CDR3 region is kept as DNA, spanning 45 bases read in frame from base 1. The receptor library was made with the immunoSEQ multiplex PCR assay. The immuneACCESS repertoire file appears here via TCRdb, limited to in-frame rearrangements. These files lack a portion of the clones; in checked studies, under half of the deficit traces to unresolved V genes, and the cause of the others is not known. This sample holds 160,000 or so clones; about 93% were observed only once. The ten largest account for roughly 2.3% of the sample.

Sample: blood. The receptor comes from a man aged 50 to 60 in good health. This chain is built from TRBV18 and TRBJ1-5; tentative D gene TRBD1, with 5 bases matching. CDR3 protein: CASSPRQGFGQPQHF. The DNA sequence is as follows: TGTGCCAGCTCACCACGGCAGGGTTTTGGTCAGCCCCAGCATTTT.